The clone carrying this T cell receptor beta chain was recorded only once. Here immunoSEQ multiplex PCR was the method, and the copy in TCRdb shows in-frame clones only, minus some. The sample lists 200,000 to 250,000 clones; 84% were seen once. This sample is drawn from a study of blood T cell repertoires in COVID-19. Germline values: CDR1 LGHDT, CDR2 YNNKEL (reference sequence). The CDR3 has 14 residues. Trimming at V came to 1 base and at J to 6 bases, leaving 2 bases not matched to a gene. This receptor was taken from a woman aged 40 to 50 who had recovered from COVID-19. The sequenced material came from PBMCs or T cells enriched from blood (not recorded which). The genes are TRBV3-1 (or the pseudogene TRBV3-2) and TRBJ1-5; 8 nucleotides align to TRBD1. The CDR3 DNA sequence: TGTGCCAGCAGCCAAGGGACAGGGACTCAGCCCCAGCATTTT. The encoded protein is CASSQGTGTQPQHF.